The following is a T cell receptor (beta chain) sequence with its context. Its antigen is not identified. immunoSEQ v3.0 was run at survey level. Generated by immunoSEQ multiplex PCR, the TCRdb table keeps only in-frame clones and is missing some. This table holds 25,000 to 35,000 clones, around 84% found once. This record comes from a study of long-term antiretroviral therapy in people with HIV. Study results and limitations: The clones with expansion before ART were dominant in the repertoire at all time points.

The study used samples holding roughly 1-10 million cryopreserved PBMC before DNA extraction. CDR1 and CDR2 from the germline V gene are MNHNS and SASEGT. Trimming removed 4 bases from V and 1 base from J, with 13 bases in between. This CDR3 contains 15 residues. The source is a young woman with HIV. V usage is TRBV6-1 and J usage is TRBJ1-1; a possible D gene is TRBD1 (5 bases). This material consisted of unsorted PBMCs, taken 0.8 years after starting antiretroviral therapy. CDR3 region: CASSAPGTANTEAFF. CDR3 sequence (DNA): TGTGCCAGCAGTGCCCCCGGGACGGCGAACACTGAAGCTTTCTTT.